This T cell receptor beta chain was captured by sequencing in a study of blood T cells in healthy people across ages (dated by TCRdb to 2013 to 2016). Regarding the research as a whole: Template switching captured roughly one uniquely barcoded TCR beta cDNA molecule per two T cells in model experiments. Using deep sequencing normalized with unique cDNA molecular identifiers, the study measured how TCR beta repertoire diversity changes with age. Donors were grouped into four age groups: young (average roughly 15 years), middle-aged (roughly 38), aged (around 60) and long-lived (about 90). Donors of different ages were randomly distributed across sequencing lanes to avoid experimental bias. Two additional independent replicas of 1 million unique cDNA reads from the same blood draw were analyzed for two donors (one aged 18 to 30 and one aged 80 or older).

Broad study findings and their caveats: Compared with the aged group, the long-lived group had more naive CD4+ T cells, fewer expanded clones and increased TCR diversity, suggesting age selection. Because donor CMV infection status was unknown, age-related changes in expanded clonotypes were potentially confounded. Observed TCR beta diversity per million T cells fell roughly linearly with age, and a significant reduction was already apparent by age approximately 41. Bulk unsorted PBMC profiling prevented conclusive comparison of naive and antigen-experienced compartments. A strong correlation was found between observed TCR beta diversity and the percentage of naive T cells measured by flow cytometry. Estimates of total diversity from one million sequenced T cells were regarded as lower bounds and underestimates.

Library method: 5' RACE. For sequencing, an Illumina HiSeq 2500 was employed. A second PCR of about 6 to 11 cycles was run with a J-beta primer mix and a sample-barcoded 5' primer. Each TCR beta cDNA molecule received a unique molecular identifier from a template-switch 5' adaptor carrying 12 random nucleotides. Each sample yielded at least 3 million CDR3-containing paired-end reads. First-strand cDNA was synthesized from all RNA with the Mint cDNA synthesis kit, primed by a TRBC-specific oligonucleotide. After uracil-DNA glycosylase treatment, a first 18-cycle PCR used universal primers M1SS and BC2_uni_R on all cDNA. The study's own analysis went as follows. For normalization, 1 million high-quality reads, each with a distinct molecular identifier, were randomly selected from each sample. Reads sharing molecular identifiers were discarded rather than binned into consensus sequences. CDR3 identification, clonotype clustering and error correction used MiTCR with a Q25 quality threshold and the strictest error-elimination algorithm. Lower-bound total TCR beta diversity was estimated with a nonparametric unseen species model using Euler transformation. TCRdb ran its own pipeline on the public reads, namely fastp trimming at Q25 and MiXCR clone calling, and kept in-frame beta chains. CDR3 protein duplicates are merged, each entry listing the most common genes and DNA. These V and J calls are TCRdb output, not the study's own analysis. In all, the sample holds 550,000 to 750,000 distinct CDR3 sequences, and 20% to 25% of those were seen once. 3% to 4% of the sample belongs to the ten largest clones.

V and J are trimmed by 2 bases and 5 bases, and the gene matches miss 8 bases of the junction. The CDR3 contains 15 residues, cysteine and phenylalanine counted. Of the read, only the CDR3 DNA is kept; its 45 bases are in frame from base 1. CDR1 and CDR2 are drawn from the germline V gene: SGHTA, FQGNSA. Systemically healthy Caucasian individuals from Russia, roughly 40 in total and aged about 6 to 90 years, were included as donors. Each donor gave around 9 milliliters of peripheral blood, collected into EDTA-treated Vacutainer tubes. PBMCs were isolated by Ficoll-Paque density-gradient centrifugation, with at least 7 million obtained per sample. Trizol reagent was used to extract total RNA from PBMCs, with at least 5.5 micrograms per sample. For every donor, flow cytometry on a PBMC aliquot measured the percentage of naive CD45RAhigh/CD27high T cells. A few counts support this clonotype. There is no known antigen for this receptor. No clone much larger than this one lies a single base away; base qualities are absent.

The receptor chain draws on TRBV7-2 and TRBJ1-1; 7 bases in the junction line up with TRBD1. This clonotype was sampled from a man in his 70s in good health. The source material was blood. For the CDR3, the sequence is CASSLWQGGRTEAFF. The nucleotide sequence reads as follows: TGTGCCAGCAGCTTATGGCAGGGGGGGAGGACTGAAGCTTTCTTT.